These T cell receptor beta chains were read from a single sample in a study of technical replicates of blood from a few donors. Sequenced by immunoSEQ multiplex PCR; TCRdb stores in-frame clones only, minus some. The sample shows 75,000 to 95,000 clones, less than 95% of them seen only once. Sequenced sample: T cells isolated from PBMCs. These receptors all stem from a human donor in good health. Each CDR3 is given with its conserved first and last residue. Each record gives: D gene, J gene, clone size, V gene, CDR3 DNA, CDR3 protein. The D gene is left open where the match is weak. Only some rows state a clone size, as once, few, many or a class for expanded clones.

D gene: TRBD1; J gene: TRBJ1-5; clone size: -; V gene: TRBV7-8; CDR3 DNA: TGTGCCAGCAGCCCAGACAGGGGGCTACCGACAAATCAGCCCCAGCATTTT; CDR3 protein: CASSPDRGLPTNQPQHF
D gene: -; J gene: TRBJ1-1; clone size: -; V gene: TRBV5-1; CDR3 DNA: TGCGCCAGCAGCTCGCGGGCCCAGGTAAGGAACACTGAAGCTTTCTTT; CDR3 protein: CASSSRAQVRNTEAFF
D gene: -; J gene: TRBJ1-2; clone size: -; V gene: TRBV10-3; CDR3 DNA: TGTGCCATCAGTGAGCCGCTCCGGACACACTATAACTATGGCTACACCTTC; CDR3 protein: CAISEPLRTHYNYGYTF
D gene: -; J gene: TRBJ2-2; clone size: -; V gene: TRBV2; CDR3 DNA: TGTGCCAGCAGGCAGGTCGTTACCGGGGAGCTGTTTTTT; CDR3 protein: CASRQVVTGELFF
D gene: -; J gene: TRBJ1-1; clone size: -; V gene: TRBV29-1; CDR3 DNA: TGCAGCGTTAATAATCTGGGGGGGTTTAAGAAGAACACTGAAGCTTTCTTT; CDR3 protein: CSVNNLGGFKKNTEAFF
D gene: TRBD2; J gene: TRBJ2-1; clone size: few; V gene: TRBV10-3; CDR3 DNA: TGTGCCATCAGTGAGCCCAGCGGGAGGCCCAATGAGCAGTTCTTC; CDR3 protein: CAISEPSGRPNEQFF
D gene: -; J gene: TRBJ2-1; clone size: -; V gene: TRBV5-8; CDR3 DNA: TGTGCCAGCAGCCTTAACATCAATGAGCAGTTCTTC; CDR3 protein: CASSLNINEQFF
D gene: TRBD2; J gene: TRBJ2-1; clone size: -; V gene: TRBV5-4; CDR3 DNA: TGTGCCAGCAGCATTAGCGGGAATGGTAATGAGCAGTTCTTC; CDR3 protein: CASSISGNGNEQFF
D gene: -; J gene: TRBJ2-7; clone size: -; V gene: TRBV11-2; CDR3 DNA: TGTGCCAGCAGCCCTGACAGGAACCTACACGAGCAGTACTTC; CDR3 protein: CASSPDRNLHEQYF
D gene: -; J gene: TRBJ1-4; clone size: once; V gene: TRBV19; CDR3 DNA: TGTGCCAGTAGCGGACAGAGAAATGAAAAACTGTTTTTT; CDR3 protein: CASSGQRNEKLFF
D gene: TRBD1; J gene: TRBJ2-4; clone size: -; V gene: TRBV6-1; CDR3 DNA: TGTGCCAGCAGTGAAGACAGGGGTGGAAACATTCAGTACTTC; CDR3 protein: CASSEDRGGNIQYF
D gene: TRBD2; J gene: TRBJ2-2; clone size: once; V gene: TRBV7-6; CDR3 DNA: TGTGCCCCTAGCGGGAGAACCGGGGAGCTGTTTTTT; CDR3 protein: CAPSGRTGELFF
D gene: -; J gene: TRBJ2-7; clone size: -; V gene: TRBV5-1; CDR3 DNA: TGCGCCAGCAGCTTGGCGCCAGGGATCTCCTACGAGCAGTACTTC; CDR3 protein: CASSLAPGISYEQYF
D gene: TRBD1; J gene: TRBJ2-1; clone size: -; V gene: TRBV25-1; CDR3 DNA: TGTGCCAGCAGTGAATTGGGGCGGGACAGGGAATTCAATGAGCAGTTCTTC; CDR3 protein: CASSELGRDREFNEQFF
D gene: -; J gene: TRBJ1-2; clone size: -; V gene: TRBV5-6; CDR3 DNA: TGTGCCAGCAGCTCGCGGGCAACACCTAACTATGGCTACACCTTC; CDR3 protein: CASSSRATPNYGYTF
D gene: -; J gene: TRBJ2-2; clone size: -; V gene: TRBV6-1; CDR3 DNA: TGTGCCAGCGGTTCGACAGGCACCGGGGAGCTGTTTTTT; CDR3 protein: CASGSTGTGELFF
D gene: TRBD2; J gene: TRBJ2-3; clone size: -; V gene: TRBV10-3; CDR3 DNA: TGTGCCATCAGCCGGGGACTAGCGGGCTACACAGATACGCAGTATTTT; CDR3 protein: CAISRGLAGYTDTQYF
D gene: -; J gene: TRBJ2-5; clone size: -; V gene: TRBV5-8; CDR3 DNA: TGTGCCAGCAGCTTGTGGGGCAGGGGTTTCGAGACCCAGTACTTC; CDR3 protein: CASSLWGRGFETQYF
D gene: TRBD2; J gene: TRBJ2-1; clone size: -; V gene: TRBV29-1; CDR3 DNA: TGCAGCGTTTGTACTAGCGGGGGCAATGAGCAGTTCTTC; CDR3 protein: CSVCTSGGNEQFF
D gene: -; J gene: TRBJ2-3; clone size: -; V gene: TRBV12-2; CDR3 DNA: TGTGCAAGTCGCTTAGTGGTTATCAAGTTTGCAGGAGATACGCAGTATTTT; CDR3 protein: CASRLVVIKFAGDTQYF
D gene: TRBD1; J gene: TRBJ1-3; clone size: -; V gene: TRBV19; CDR3 DNA: TGTGCCAGTAGTTTCTGGACAGGCCGGGGCTCTGGAAACACCATATATTTT; CDR3 protein: CASSFWTGRGSGNTIYF
D gene: -; J gene: TRBJ2-7; clone size: -; V gene: TRBV23-1; CDR3 DNA: TGCGCCAGCAGTCAAATCAGGTGTCGCTACGAGCAGTACTTC; CDR3 protein: CASSQIRCRYEQYF
D gene: -; J gene: TRBJ1-2; clone size: -; V gene: TRBV7-9; CDR3 DNA: TGTGCCAGCAGCTTAGGCGGGACGGCGGCAGTTATGGGGGGCTACACCTTC; CDR3 protein: CASSLGGTAAVMGGYTF
D gene: -; J gene: TRBJ2-6; clone size: -; V gene: TRBV18; CDR3 DNA: TGTGCCAGCTCACGGCCAGACTCTGGGGCCAACGTCCTGACTTTC; CDR3 protein: CASSRPDSGANVLTF
D gene: -; J gene: TRBJ1-1; clone size: once; V gene: TRBV5-6; CDR3 DNA: TGTGCCAGCAGCCCCGGACAGTATGAAGCTTTCTTT; CDR3 protein: CASSPGQYEAFF
D gene: -; J gene: TRBJ1-2; clone size: -; V gene: TRBV7-2; CDR3 DNA: TGTGCCAGCAGCTTAGGACAGAACTATGGCTACACCTTC; CDR3 protein: CASSLGQNYGYTF
D gene: -; J gene: TRBJ1-1; clone size: -; V gene: TRBV20-1; CDR3 DNA: TGCAGTGCCCCTCTCAACACTGAAGCTTTCTTT; CDR3 protein: CSAPLNTEAFF
D gene: -; J gene: TRBJ2-5; clone size: -; V gene: TRBV10-3; CDR3 DNA: TGTGCCATCAGTGATCTAGTCCAAGAGACCCAGTACTTC; CDR3 protein: CAISDLVQETQYF
D gene: TRBD1; J gene: TRBJ1-3; clone size: -; V gene: TRBV18; CDR3 DNA: TGTGCCAGCTCACCAGGAGGACAGGGCGGAAACACCATATATTTT; CDR3 protein: CASSPGGQGGNTIYF
D gene: -; J gene: TRBJ2-1; clone size: -; V gene: TRBV15; CDR3 DNA: TGTGCCACCAGCAGAGGGAGGGAACCCTACAATGAGCAGTTCTTC; CDR3 protein: CATSRGREPYNEQFF
D gene: -; J gene: TRBJ2-1; clone size: -; V gene: TRBV9; CDR3 DNA: TGTGCCAGCAGCGTCGGGGGTATCGGGAATGAGCAGTTCTTC; CDR3 protein: CASSVGGIGNEQFF
D gene: -; J gene: TRBJ2-1; clone size: -; V gene: TRBV7-2; CDR3 DNA: TGTGCCAGCATCTCCCTCGGGAGCCCTGGATTCTTC; CDR3 protein: CASISLGSPGFF
D gene: -; J gene: TRBJ1-6; clone size: -; V gene: TRBV11-2; CDR3 DNA: TGTGCCAGCAGCTTAGTGGGAGGGGTTAATTCACCCCTCCACTTT; CDR3 protein: CASSLVGGVNSPLHF
D gene: -; J gene: TRBJ2-7; clone size: -; V gene: TRBV4-1; CDR3 DNA: TGCGCCAGCAGGTATACACAGGACCACCCCTACGAGCAGTACTTC; CDR3 protein: CASRYTQDHPYEQYF
D gene: -; J gene: TRBJ1-5; clone size: -; V gene: TRBV9; CDR3 DNA: TGTGCCAGCAGCGTAGGTCGAGATCAGCCCCAGCATTTT; CDR3 protein: CASSVGRDQPQHF
D gene: TRBD2; J gene: TRBJ2-7; clone size: -; V gene: TRBV19; CDR3 DNA: TGTGCCAGTAGTATAGGTAAGCGGGAATTTTTC; CDR3 protein: CASSIGKREFF
D gene: -; J gene: TRBJ1-1; clone size: -; V gene: TRBV7-9; CDR3 DNA: TGTGCCAGCAGCTTAGCTGGAGGAAACACTGAAGCTTTCTTT; CDR3 protein: CASSLAGGNTEAFF
D gene: -; J gene: TRBJ1-3; clone size: -; V gene: TRBV6-5; CDR3 DNA: TGTGCCAGCAGCTTTGGACTCATCTCTGGAAACACCATATATTTT; CDR3 protein: CASSFGLISGNTIYF
D gene: -; J gene: TRBJ2-7; clone size: -; V gene: TRBV7-9; CDR3 DNA: TGTGCCAGCAGCTACCCAGGGAACGAGCAGTACTTC; CDR3 protein: CASSYPGNEQYF
D gene: TRBD1; J gene: TRBJ2-1; clone size: -; V gene: TRBV9; CDR3 DNA: TGTGCCAGCAGCTCGAAACAGGGGAAAGATGAGCAGTTCTTC; CDR3 protein: CASSSKQGKDEQFF
D gene: TRBD1; J gene: TRBJ1-1; clone size: -; V gene: TRBV28; CDR3 DNA: TGTGCCAGCAGTTTGGGGACAGGTGGAACTGAAGCTTTCTTT; CDR3 protein: CASSLGTGGTEAFF
D gene: -; J gene: TRBJ1-3; clone size: -; V gene: TRBV6-5; CDR3 DNA: TGTGCCAGCAGTTATCGCCCCAGCTCTGGAAACACCATATATTTT; CDR3 protein: CASSYRPSSGNTIYF
D gene: -; J gene: TRBJ1-3; clone size: once; V gene: TRBV30; CDR3 DNA: TGTGCCTGCCAACCTAGCTCTGGAAACACCATATATTTT; CDR3 protein: CACQPSSGNTIYF
D gene: -; J gene: TRBJ1-2; clone size: -; V gene: TRBV28; CDR3 DNA: TGTGCCAGCAGTATGGGTAGCGGGATTAACTATGGCTACACCTTC; CDR3 protein: CASSMGSGINYGYTF
D gene: TRBD2; J gene: TRBJ2-5; clone size: -; V gene: TRBV2; CDR3 DNA: TGTGCCAGCAGGGGCCCCACAGCGGGGGGCCGGGGGACCCAGTACTTC; CDR3 protein: CASRGPTAGGRGTQYF